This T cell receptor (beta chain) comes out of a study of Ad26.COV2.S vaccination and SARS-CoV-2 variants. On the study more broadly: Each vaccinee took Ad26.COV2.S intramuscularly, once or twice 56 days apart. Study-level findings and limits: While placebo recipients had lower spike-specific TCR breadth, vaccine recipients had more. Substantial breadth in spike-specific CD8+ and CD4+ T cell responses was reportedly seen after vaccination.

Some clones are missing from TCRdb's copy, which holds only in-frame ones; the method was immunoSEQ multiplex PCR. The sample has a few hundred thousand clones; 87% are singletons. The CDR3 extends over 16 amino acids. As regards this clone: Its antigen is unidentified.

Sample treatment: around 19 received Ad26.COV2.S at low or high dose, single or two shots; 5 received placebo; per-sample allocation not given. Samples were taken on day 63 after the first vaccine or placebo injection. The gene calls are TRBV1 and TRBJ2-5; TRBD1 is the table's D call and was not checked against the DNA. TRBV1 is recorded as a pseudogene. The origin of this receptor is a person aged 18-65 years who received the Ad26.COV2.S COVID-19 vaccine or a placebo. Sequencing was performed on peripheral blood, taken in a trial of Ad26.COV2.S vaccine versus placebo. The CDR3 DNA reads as TGCACCAGCAGCCAGACGACAGACGATCACCAAGAGACCCAGTACTTC. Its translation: CTSSQTTDDHQETQYF.